One and the same sample provided the 30 T cell receptor beta chains below, sequenced in a study of T cells after yellow fever vaccination. TCRdb fed the 5' RACE reads into MiXCR, producing one record per CDR3 protein. The repertoire includes 620,000 or so distinct CDR3 sequences, roughly an eighth of them detected once, and just under 15% sits in the top ten. The specimen comprised PBMCs, sampled on the day of the yellow fever booster vaccination. The receptors shown here come from a man under 40 who received the YFV17D yellow fever vaccine.

This clonotype was seen more than once but under ten times. The J gene is TRBJ2-7, the V gene TRBV20-1, with D perhaps TRBD1 (5 bases). The V gene lost 6 bases and the J gene lost 1 base, with 16 bases spanning the gap. CDR1 and CDR2 from the germline V gene are DFQATT and SNEGSKA (reference sequence). The CDR3 is made up of 14 amino acids. The CDR3 is CSAPDPQGSYEQYF. CDR3 bases: TGCAGTGCGCCCGATCCGCAGGGATCCTACGAGCAGTACTTC.

This clonotype turned up a few times. The chain uses TRBV11-2 and TRBJ2-7; 9 positions match TRBD1. Trimming took 5 bases from V and 4 from J; bases not matched to a gene: 6. The CDR3 spans 14 residues. CDR1 and CDR2 from the germline V gene are SGHAT and FQNNGV. This CDR3 is CASSPGTGWYEQYF. CDR3 bases: TGTGCCAGCAGCCCAGGGACAGGGTGGTACGAGCAGTACTTC.

This clonotype was found once. The rearrangement uses TRBV4-3 and TRBJ2-1; 7 positions agree with TRBD2. The J segment lost 8 bases and the V segment lost 1 base, leaving 11 bases of the junction unmatched. The CDR3 extends over 16 amino acids. Germline V gene sequence: CDR1 LGHNA, CDR2 YSLEER. CDR3 region: CASSQVGLVLHDEQFF. DNA of the CDR3: TGCGCCAGCAGCCAAGTAGGACTAGTCCTCCACGATGAGCAGTTCTTC.

This clonotype has just a few counts. The rearrangement links TRBV9 to TRBJ1-5, with 7 bases that match TRBD1. The CDR3 is made up of 14 amino acids. V trimming: 4 bases; J trimming: 6 bases; junction bases outside the gene matches: 7. The germline gives CDR1 SGDLS, CDR2 YYNGEE. CDR3 residues: CASSTSGGIQPQHF. As DNA, the CDR3 is TGTGCCAGCAGCACCTCAGGGGGAATTCAGCCCCAGCATTTT.

The J gene is TRBJ2-1, the V gene TRBV20-1; TRBD2 matches 8 bases. Trimming removed 6 bases from V and 4 bases from J; junction bases left unmatched: 8. The CDR3 runs to 14 residues. CDR1 is DFQATT and CDR2 is SNEGSKA in the germline V gene (reference sequence). CDR3 DNA sequence: TGCAGTGCGCCTAAAGCGGGAGAGTACAATGAGCAGTTCTTC. Protein product: CSAPKAGEYNEQFF.

Notes on this clonotype: A junction end diverges from the germline sequence, so it may reflect a read error. This chain joins TRBV18 and TRBJ2-7, with unresolved D. CDR3 length: 11 residues. Germline V gene lookup returns CDR1 KGHSH and CDR2 LQKENI. The CDR3 protein is CASSSTYDQYF. The CDR3 nucleotides are TGTGCCAGCTCATCTACCTACGATCAGTACTTC.

V is TRBV21-1 and J is TRBJ1-1; the table's TRBD1 call for D was not verified on the DNA. TRBV21-1 is shown as a pseudogene. CDR3 length: 19 residues. The CDR3 is CASGDFLQEPLKMNTEAFF. The CDR3 DNA is TGTGCCAGCGGCGATTTCTTACAGGAGCCGTTGAAAATGAACACTGAAGCTTTCTTT.

This chain joins TRBV12-3 or TRBV12-4 and TRBJ1-2; D not resolved. This CDR3 is built from 15 residues. The V end was cut by 6 bases, the J end by 4 bases, with 18 bases between. This CDR3 is CASRSASRPGYGYTF. CDR3 bases: TGTGCCAGCAGGTCCGCCAGTCGTCCTGGCTATGGCTACACCTTC.

This clonotype occurred a few times. This chain joins TRBV28 and TRBJ1-2; D is unresolved. Trimming left V 4 bases short and J 8 bases short, with 8 bases between. The CDR3 loop spans 11 amino acids. CDR1 is MDHEN, CDR2 SYDVKM, per germline. The DNA of the CDR3 is TGTGCCAGCAGTTCCCCTAGGGGCTACACCTTC. Encoded protein: CASSSPRGYTF.

This clonotype was detected only a few times. The rearrangement links TRBV9 to TRBJ2-3; D might be TRBD1 or TRBD2, each matching 5 bases. The V end was cut by 1 base, the J end by 4 bases, with 19 bases between. Per germline, CDR1 SGDLS and CDR2 YYNGEE. CDR3 length equals 17 residues. CDR3: CASSVKASGRGADTQYF. CDR3 coding DNA: TGTGCCAGCAGCGTAAAGGCAAGCGGTCGAGGGGCAGATACGCAGTATTTT.

The V gene is TRBV30, the J gene TRBJ1-5; D gene ambiguous. The CDR3 consists of 14 residues. Trimming stripped 3 bases from V and 2 bases from J, with 11 bases between. The germline V gene encodes CDR1 GTSNPN and CDR2 SVGIG (reference sequence). CDR3: CAWSPAVRNQPQHF. The CDR3, as DNA: TGTGCCTGGAGCCCTGCAGTCCGCAATCAGCCCCAGCATTTT.

This clonotype was seen many times. The genes are TRBV5-1 and TRBJ2-7; D perhaps matches TRBD2 (5 bases). The germline CDR1 and CDR2 sequences are SGHRS and YFSETQ. The CDR3 runs 13 residues. V was pared by 3 bases and J by 7 bases, with 14 bases between. The CDR3: CASSSGLNLEQYF. The DNA for the CDR3 is TGCGCCAGCAGCTCCGGACTGAATCTAGAGCAGTACTTC.

The genes are TRBV5-4 and TRBJ2-7, with D perhaps being TRBD1 or TRBD2 (6 bases each). The CDR3 runs 13 residues. Germline V gives CDR1 SGHNT, CDR2 YYREEE (reference sequence). V dropped 2 bases and J dropped 6 bases, with 12 bases sitting between them. CDR3 nucleotide sequence: TGTGCCAGCAGCTTCGTACAGGGAGGCGAGCAGTACTTC. This sequence encodes CASSFVQGGEQYF.

This clonotype was recorded at least ten times. The CDR3 coding sequence is TGTGCCAGCAGTTTATTGGGGACTAACTACGAGCAGTACTTC. It yields the protein CASSLLGTNYEQYF. V and J are TRBV28 and TRBJ2-7; 7 bases fit TRBD2. V lost 1 base and J lost 3; bases outside the gene matches: 3. Germline CDR1 is MDHEN and CDR2 is SYDVKM. The CDR3 consists of 14 residues.

V gene TRBV7-6 combines with J gene TRBJ2-5, with D tentatively TRBD1 or TRBD2 (5 bases each). Germline V gene lookup returns CDR1 SGHVS and CDR2 FNYEAQ. V lost 6 bases to trimming and J lost 0 bases, with 11 bases between them. This CDR3 has 14 residues. DNA of the CDR3: TGTGCCAGCAGGGGGGTGGCCTACCAAGAGACCCAGTACTTC. Protein sequence: CASRGVAYQETQYF.

This clonotype was observed at least ten times. The chain is built from TRBV12-3 or TRBV12-4 and TRBJ2-7; 9 bases match TRBD2. This CDR3 region has 13 residues. V shed 8 bases and J 7 bases; nucleotides not matched to a gene: 9. The CDR3 region is CASSAGGLWEQYF. The DNA of the CDR3 is TGTGCCAGCTCTGCGGGAGGGCTTTGGGAGCAGTACTTC.

This clonotype was recorded many times. The chain is built from TRBV29-1 and TRBJ2-2, with D possibly TRBD1 on 5 matching bases. The CDR3 contains 14 residues. The V gene's germline CDR1 is SQVTM and CDR2 ANQGSEA. The V end was cut by 5 bases, the J end by 0 bases, with 10 bases between. CDR3 in amino acids: CSVPLRANTGELFF. The CDR3 coding sequence is TGCAGCGTTCCCCTCAGGGCGAACACCGGGGAGCTGTTTTTT.

This clonotype was observed a single time. The V gene is TRBV18, the J gene TRBJ2-7; 9 bases align to TRBD2. The CDR3 sequence is 14 residues long. V lost 0 bases to trimming and J lost 9 bases; unmatched junction nucleotides: 6. Germline V lookup: CDR1 KGHSH, CDR2 LQKENI. CDR3 protein: CASSPPTEREVQYF. In DNA form, the CDR3 reads TGTGCCAGCTCACCACCAACCGAGCGGGAGGTGCAGTACTTC.

This clonotype was observed a handful of times. The chain couples TRBV29-1 to TRBJ1-5; a possible D gene is TRBD1 (5 bases). CDR1 is SQVTM and CDR2 is ANQGSEA in the germline V gene. The V end was cut by 7 bases, the J end by 7 bases, with 20 bases between. This CDR3 has 14 residues. CDR3 bases: TGCAGCGGCCCTCGGTATTCAGGGAGGCAGCCCCAGCATTTT. Amino acids: CSGPRYSGRQPQHF.

Worth noting for this clonotype: A much larger clone differs from this one at a single base, so this may be a read error. This rearrangement joins TRBV20-1 to TRBJ2-7; a weak D match, TRBD2 (7 bases). The germline gives CDR1 DFQATT, CDR2 SNEGSKA (reference sequence). This CDR3 spans 15 amino acids. CDR3 DNA sequence: TGCAGTGCTAGGCCAAATCCGGGGGGCAACTACAAGCAGTACTTC. Its protein is CSARPNPGGNYKQYF.

The sample holds many counts of this clonotype. The rearrangement uses TRBV20-1 and TRBJ2-7; D not resolved. The CDR3 contains 11 residues. Trimming took 7 bases from V and 3 from J, leaving 10 bases between them. Germline loops: CDR1 DFQATT, CDR2 SNEGSKA (reference sequence). The CDR3 DNA reads as TGCAGTGTCTACACCGACTACGAGCAGTACTTC. This codes for CSVYTDYEQYF.

This chain links TRBV9 with TRBJ2-7; TRBD2 matches 9 bases. Germline trimming cut 0 bases from V and 5 bases from J; bases unmatched to any gene: 6. The CDR3 covers 15 residues. The germline gives CDR1 SGDLS, CDR2 YYNGEE. The CDR3 bases are TGTGCCAGCAGCGTAGGCGGGAGGGCCGGCCACGAGCAGTACTTC. Encoded protein: CASSVGGRAGHEQYF.

This chain connects TRBV19 to TRBJ1-1; no definite D call. CDR1 and CDR2 (germline): LNHDA, SQIVND (reference sequence). This CDR3 region has 12 residues. Trimming pared 5 bases from V and 7 bases from J, leaving 11 bases between. The DNA for the CDR3 is TGTGCCAGTAGTGACCCTGTGGTTGAAGCTTTCTTT. Translated: CASSDPVVEAFF.

This clonotype was seen a few times. The gene calls are TRBV18 and TRBJ2-7; 12 bases line up with TRBD1. The V and J ends lost 2 bases and 5 bases, in that order; junction bases with no gene match: 13. Per germline, CDR1 KGHSH and CDR2 LQKENI. The CDR3 spans 18 residues. DNA of the CDR3: TGTGCCAGCTCACCATATAGTCTGGGACAGGGGGCGCGAGACGAGCAGTACTTC. Residues: CASSPYSLGQGARDEQYF.

The chain joins TRBV18 to TRBJ2-1; possibly TRBD1 for D (6 bases). Germline assignment: CDR1 KGHSH and CDR2 LQKENI. This CDR3 spans 16 amino acids. Trimming removed 1 base from V and 0 bases from J, with 10 bases in between. In nucleotides, the CDR3 is TGTGCCAGCTCACCACGGGACACCCACTCCTACAATGAGCAGTTCTTC. Protein product: CASSPRDTHSYNEQFF.

This clonotype was seen only a few times. V is TRBV6-2 or TRBV6-3 and J is TRBJ2-3, with 11 bases matching TRBD2. The CDR3 contains 15 residues. V shed 6 bases and J 2 bases; nucleotides not matched to a gene: 4. Looked up from germline, CDR1 is MNHEY and CDR2 is SVGEGT. The CDR3 nucleotides are TGTGCCAGCAGAACTAGCGGGAGTGTCACAGATACGCAGTATTTT. Its translation is CASRTSGSVTDTQYF.

This chain links TRBV3-1 with TRBJ2-7, with 10 bases fitting TRBD2. The CDR3 runs 15 residues. The germline V gene has CDR1 LGHDT and CDR2 YNNKEL (reference sequence). Trimming at V came to 4 bases and at J to 9 bases, leaving 12 bases not matched to a gene. The CDR3 loop reads CASSPLAGGPLGQYF. The CDR3 DNA sequence: TGTGCCAGCAGCCCCTTAGCGGGAGGCCCCCTGGGGCAGTACTTC.

The chain uses TRBV10-3 and TRBJ2-1, with TRBD2 identical over 15 bases. V was pared by 2 bases and J by 5 bases, with 1 base of the junction left unmatched. CDR3 size: 16 residues. Germline lookup yields CDR1 ENHRY and CDR2 SYGVKD. The chain's CDR3 is CAISEGTSGRNNEQFF. The CDR3 region has the DNA TGTGCCATCAGTGAGGGGACTAGCGGGAGGAACAATGAGCAGTTCTTC.

A word on this clonotype: The conserved final phenylalanine or tryptophan is absent from the CDR3, which likely points to a read error. Because the CDR3's place on the DNA is in doubt, the DNA is left out and the CDR3 is given as listed by TCRdb. The chain couples TRBV5-1 to TRBJ2-1; TRBD2 is taken as the D call from the table, unchecked against the DNA. The CDR3 contains 14 residues when both ends are counted. Germline-derived CDR1 and CDR2 are SGHRS and YFSETQ. This CDR3 is CASSPSMAGGPRSL.

This clonotype was seen ten or more times. The chain couples TRBV12-3 or TRBV12-4 to TRBJ2-3; D is unresolved. Trimming stripped 3 bases from V and 2 bases from J, with 12 bases between. There are 15 residues in the CDR3. CDR3 DNA sequence: TGTGCCAGCAGTTTGGCTCTCGCTTACACAGATACGCAGTATTTT. It encodes CASSLALAYTDTQYF.